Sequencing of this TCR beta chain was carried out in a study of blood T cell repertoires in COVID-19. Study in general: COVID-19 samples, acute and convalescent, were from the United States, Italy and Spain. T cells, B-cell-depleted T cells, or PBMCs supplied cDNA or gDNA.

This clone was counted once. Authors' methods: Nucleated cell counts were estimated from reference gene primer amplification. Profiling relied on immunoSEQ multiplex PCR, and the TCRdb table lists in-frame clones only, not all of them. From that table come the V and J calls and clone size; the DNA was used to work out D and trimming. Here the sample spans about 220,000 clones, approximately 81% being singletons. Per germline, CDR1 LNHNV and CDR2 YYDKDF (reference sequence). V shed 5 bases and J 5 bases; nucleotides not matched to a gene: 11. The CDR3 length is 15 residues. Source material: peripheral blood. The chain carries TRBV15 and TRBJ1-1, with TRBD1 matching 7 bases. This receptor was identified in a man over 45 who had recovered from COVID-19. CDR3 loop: CATSSPNRGKTEAFF. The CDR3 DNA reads TGTGCCACCAGCTCTCCCAACAGGGGAAAGACTGAAGCTTTCTTT.